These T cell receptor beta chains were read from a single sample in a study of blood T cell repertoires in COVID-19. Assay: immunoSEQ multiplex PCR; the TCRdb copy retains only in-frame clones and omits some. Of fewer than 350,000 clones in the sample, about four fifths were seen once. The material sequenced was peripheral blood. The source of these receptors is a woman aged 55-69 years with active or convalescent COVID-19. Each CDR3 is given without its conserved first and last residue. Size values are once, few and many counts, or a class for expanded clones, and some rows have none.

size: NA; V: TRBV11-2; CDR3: ASSQGRDSEIRGGF
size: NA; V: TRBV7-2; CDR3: ASSLDREETQY
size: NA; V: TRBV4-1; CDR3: ASSQMGQGPGNTIY
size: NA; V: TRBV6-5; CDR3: ASDRGTGNQPQH
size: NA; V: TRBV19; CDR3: ASSIGGGRSESLH
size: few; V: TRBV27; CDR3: ASSLGGSGQPQH
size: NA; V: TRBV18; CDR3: ASSQAESEAF
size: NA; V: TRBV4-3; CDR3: ASSQVADSGNTIY
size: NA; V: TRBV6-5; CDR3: ASSYGSGGGYNEQF
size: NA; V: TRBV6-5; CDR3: ASSLRQGLSEKLF
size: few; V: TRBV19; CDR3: ASSITDRDSQPQH
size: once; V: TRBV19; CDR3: ASSIITISGNTIY
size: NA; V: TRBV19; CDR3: ASSTTGVAYEQY
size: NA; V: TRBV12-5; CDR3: ASALGGAGTEAF
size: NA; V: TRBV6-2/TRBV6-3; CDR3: ASSSGINTDTQY
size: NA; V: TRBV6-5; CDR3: ASINQAALTYEQY
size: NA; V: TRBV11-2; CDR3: ASSLDVQAFTGELF
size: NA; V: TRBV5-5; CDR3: ASSLAGGNNQPQH
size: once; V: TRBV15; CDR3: ATSRDQGCGEKLF